A selection of T cell receptor beta chains follows, all from one sample in a study of naive and memory T cell subsets. TCRdb called the UMI-ligation and nested PCR reads again in MiXCR, with one record for every CDR3 protein. The profile covers around 93,000 distinct CDR3 sequences, with about 11% appearing a single time and approximately 0.14% taken by the ten largest. Sequencing used naive CD4+ T cells from blood. These receptors all stem from a human donor in good health. Each CDR3 is given with its conserved first and last residue. The D gene is left open where the match is weak. A row's size may be missing; if present it is once, few, many or a size class.

j_call clone_size v_call d_call cdr3_aa cdr3_nt
TRBJ2-3 few TRBV7-9 NA CASSAHRSPVTDTQYF TGTGCCAGCAGCGCTCACAGGTCCCCCGTCACAGATACGCAGTATTTT
TRBJ2-1 NA TRBV4-1 NA CASSQGIVGYNKQFF TGCGCCAGCAGCCAAGGAATTGTGGGGTACAATAAGCAGTTCTTC
TRBJ2-1 NA TRBV5-6 NA CASSRTFLPKEFF TGTGCCAGCAGCCGTACCTTCCTCCCGAAGGAGTTCTTC
TRBJ2-1 NA TRBV7-2 TRBD2 CASSGATGTSGPIVYNEQFF TGTGCCAGCAGCGGAGCGACCGGGACTAGCGGACCTATTGTATACAATGAGCAGTTCTTC
TRBJ1-5 few TRBV4-1 TRBD1 CASRLKTTGGNQPQHF TGCGCCAGCAGACTTAAAACGACAGGGGGCAATCAGCCCCAGCATTTT
TRBJ2-2 few TRBV4-3 NA CASQRKLYTGELFF TGCGCCAGCCAAAGGAAACTCTACACCGGGGAGCTGTTTTTT
TRBJ1-5 many TRBV19 NA CASSRDDLSNQPQHF TGTGCCAGTAGTAGGGATGACTTAAGCAATCAGCCCCAGCATTTT
TRBJ2-7 few TRBV12-3/TRBV12-4 NA CASSLTGLDSYEQYF TGTGCCAGCAGTTTAACGGGGCTAGATTCCTACGAGCAGTACTTC
TRBJ2-5 many TRBV15 NA CATAGGGPQETQYF TGTGCCACCGCCGGGGGAGGTCCCCAAGAGACCCAGTACTTC
TRBJ1-2 NA TRBV5-6 TRBD1 CASSKDRDRYGYTF TGTGCCAGCAGCAAGGACAGGGATCGGTATGGCTACACCTTC
TRBJ2-7 many TRBV20-1 TRBD2 CSATTSATSYEQYF TGCAGTGCAACGACTAGCGCCACGTCCTACGAGCAGTACTTC
TRBJ2-7 many TRBV12-3/TRBV12-4 NA CASSLVRGEQYF TGTGCCAGCAGTTTAGTAAGGGGCGAGCAGTACTTC
TRBJ1-1 NA TRBV9 NA CASSVGGHSMNTEAFF TGTGCCAGCAGCGTAGGGGGACACTCCATGAACACTGAAGCTTTCTTT
TRBJ2-7 few TRBV7-6 NA CASSHPRGEQYF TGTGCCAGCAGCCACCCCCGGGGCGAGCAGTACTTC
TRBJ2-3 NA TRBV7-2 NA CASSLRRAQYF TGTGCCAGCAGCTTAAGGAGGGCGCAGTATTTT
TRBJ1-5 NA TRBV12-3/TRBV12-4 TRBD1 CASSFADRAHQPQHF TGTGCCAGCAGTTTCGCAGACAGGGCCCATCAGCCCCAGCATTTT
TRBJ1-1 many TRBV30 TRBD1 CAHTTGLNTEAFF TGTGCCCACACGACAGGGTTGAACACTGAAGCTTTCTTT